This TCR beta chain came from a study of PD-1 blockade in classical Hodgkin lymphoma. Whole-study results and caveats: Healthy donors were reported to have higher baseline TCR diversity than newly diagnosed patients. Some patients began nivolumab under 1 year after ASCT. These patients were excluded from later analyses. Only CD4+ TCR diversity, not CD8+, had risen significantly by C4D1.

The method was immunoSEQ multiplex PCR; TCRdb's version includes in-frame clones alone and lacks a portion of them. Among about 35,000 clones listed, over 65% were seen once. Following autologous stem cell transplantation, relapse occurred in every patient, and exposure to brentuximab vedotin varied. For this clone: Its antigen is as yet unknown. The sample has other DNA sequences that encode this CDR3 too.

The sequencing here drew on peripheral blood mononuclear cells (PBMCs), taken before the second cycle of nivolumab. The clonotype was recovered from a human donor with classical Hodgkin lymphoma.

CDR3 DNA sequence: TGCGCCAGCAGCCAAGATTCAAGCACAGATACGCAGTATTTT. This gives the protein CASSQDSSTDTQYF. The chain employs TRBV4-3 and TRBJ2-3; D remains unclear. V was shortened by 0 bases and J by 0 bases, with 4 bases between the two germline ends. Germline lookup yields CDR1 LGHNA and CDR2 YSLEER. This CDR3 is 14 amino acids long.